This record concerns one T cell receptor beta chain sequence. The antigen remains undetermined. The source of the sample is a study of T cells in localized non-small cell lung cancer. The method was immunoSEQ multiplex PCR; TCRdb's version includes in-frame clones alone and lacks a portion of them. The sample shows some 22,000 clones, roughly four fifths of them seen only once. Regarding the study as a whole: In the blood, greater T cell density corresponded to longer overall survival. Without multi-region sequencing, intratumor heterogeneity could not be excluded.

V lost 11 bases, J lost 6 bases, and 20 bases lay in between. From germline, CDR1 is MNHEY and CDR2 SMNVEV (reference sequence). CDR3 size: 14 residues. The receptor comes from a man aged 35 to 70 with stage II lung adenocarcinoma. The chain joins TRBV27 to TRBJ1-5; possibly TRBD1 for D (5 bases). This sample comprised PBMCs, obtained before any cancer treatment. CDR3 sequence reads: CASNGHGGGQPQHF. In nucleotides, the CDR3 is TGTGCCTCGAATGGACACGGGGGGGGTCAGCCCCAGCATTTT.